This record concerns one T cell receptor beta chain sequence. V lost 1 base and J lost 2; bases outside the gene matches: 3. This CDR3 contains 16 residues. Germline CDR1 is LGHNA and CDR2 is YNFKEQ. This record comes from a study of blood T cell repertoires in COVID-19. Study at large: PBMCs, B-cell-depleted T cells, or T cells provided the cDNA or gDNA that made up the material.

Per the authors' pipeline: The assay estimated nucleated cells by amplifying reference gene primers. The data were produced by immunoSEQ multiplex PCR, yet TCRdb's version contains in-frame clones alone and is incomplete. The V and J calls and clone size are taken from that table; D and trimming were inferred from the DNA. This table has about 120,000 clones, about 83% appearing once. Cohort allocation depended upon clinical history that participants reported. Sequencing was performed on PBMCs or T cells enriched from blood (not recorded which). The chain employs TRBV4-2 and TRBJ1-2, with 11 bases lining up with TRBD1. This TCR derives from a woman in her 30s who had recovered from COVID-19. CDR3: CASSQAGTGGNYGYTF. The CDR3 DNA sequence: TGTGCCAGCAGCCAAGCCGGGACAGGGGGAAACTATGGCTACACCTTC.